This TCR beta chain emerged from a study of lymphopenia after photon versus proton radiotherapy (dated by TCRdb to between 2018 and 2021). Notes on the research overall: The immunological effects of photon versus proton radiation therapy were compared in patients with gastrointestinal tumors who developed high-grade lymphopenia. The roughly 18 patients in the cohort had gastrointestinal tumors, were treated with either photon or proton therapy, and subsequently developed lymphopenia. The study aimed to characterize how the two radiation modalities differ in their impact on the immune system.

V is clipped by 4 bases and J by 3 bases, and the sequence between their germline boundaries is 12 bases long. CDR1 and CDR2 are drawn from the germline V gene: SQVTM, ANQGSEA. The CDR3 numbers 14 residues from cysteine through phenylalanine. Only the CDR3 DNA is retained, 42 bases long and in frame from the first base. With respect to this clone: Its binding antigen is unknown. Per-base quality was not reported, and no clone a single base away is much larger than it.

General findings and caveats noted by the study authors: After the lymphocyte count nadir, repertoires from photon-treated patients showed oligoclonal expansion, particularly of CD8+ Temra cells, and this expansion drove the decline in diversity. Among patients across the cohort who died, overall survival time showed an inverse correlation with a larger post-nadir drop in TCR diversity. The survival association was examined only in patients who died, and the authors described better survival with proton therapy as a possibility, not as a demonstrated result. During treatment, patients who received photon therapy lost naive T cells and TCR diversity and gained effector/memory populations, whereas patients who received proton therapy remained relatively stable.

Receptor amplification or capture employed the immunoSEQ multiplex PCR assay. Deep sequencing of rearranged TCR beta loci, alongside multiparametric flow cytometry, was used to profile T cell repertoires. TCRdb carries this immuneACCESS record with in-frame sequences only. Its versions omit some clonotypes, under half of them owing to an unresolved V gene in the studies checked, with the rest unexplained. Within this sample are 75,000 to 90,000 clones, with over 70% of them counted one time only. The ten biggest clones cover about 1.3% of the sample. The chain employs TRBV29-1 and TRBJ1-4; perhaps TRBD1 is the D gene, with 5 bases matching. The specimen comprised peripheral blood, sampled from a patient treated with proton-based radiotherapy. This sequence originates from a man aged 60 to 75 with pancreatic cancer. CDR3 region: CSVGEGPSNEKLFF. The DNA sequence is given as TGCAGCGTTGGCGAGGGGCCTTCTAATGAAAAACTGTTTTTT.